This T cell receptor (beta chain) was observed in a study of CD8+ T cells in alopecia areata. Points from the study as a whole: The study found TCR sharing across patients less clear than in mice, possibly for HLA reasons. Clonality exceeded that of normal scalp in lesional scalp, most notably in alopecia totalis/universalis. Sequenced scalp T cells also include alphabeta T cells resident in normal skin.

TCR sequencing used cDNA made by reverse transcription of extracted RNA. Sequencing used immunoSEQ multiplex PCR; TCRdb keeps in-frame clones, though not all of them. The data show some 180,000 clones, approximately 60% seen once. Between the trimmed V and J ends, which lost 3 bases and 6 bases, there was a span of 12 bases. This CDR3 spans 13 amino acids. The germline V gene encodes CDR1 SGHRS and CDR2 YFSETQ. Notes on this clone: Antigen specificity is unknown.

The material sequenced was CD8+ T cells sorted from blood. The genes are TRBV5-1 and TRBJ1-1; D might be TRBD1 (6 bases). This receptor was identified in a human donor in good health. The CDR3 region is CASSSNAGAEAFF. The DNA for the CDR3 is TGCGCCAGCAGCTCAAATGCAGGGGCTGAAGCTTTCTTT. The full variable domain, with the rest looked up from reference TRBV5-1 and TRBJ1-1, is KAGVTQTPRYLIKTRGQQVTLSCSPISGHRSVSWYQQTPGQGLQFLFEYFSETQRNKGNFPGRFSGRQFSNSRSEMNVSTLELGDSALYLCASSSNAGAEAFFGQGTRLTVV.